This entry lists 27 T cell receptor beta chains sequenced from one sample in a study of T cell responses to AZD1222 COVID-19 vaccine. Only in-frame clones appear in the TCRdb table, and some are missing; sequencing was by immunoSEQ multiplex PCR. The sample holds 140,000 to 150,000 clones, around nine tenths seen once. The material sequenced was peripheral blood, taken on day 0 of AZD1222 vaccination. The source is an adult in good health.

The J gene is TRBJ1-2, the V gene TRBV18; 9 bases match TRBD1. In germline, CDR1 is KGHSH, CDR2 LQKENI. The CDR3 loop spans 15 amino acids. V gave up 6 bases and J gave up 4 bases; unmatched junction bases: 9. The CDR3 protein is CASSYRTGEVYGYTF. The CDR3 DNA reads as TGTGCCAGCTCCTATAGGACAGGGGAGGTCTATGGCTACACCTTC. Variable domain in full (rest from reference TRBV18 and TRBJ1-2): NAGVMQNPRHLVRRRGQEARLRCSPMKGHSHVYWYRQLPEEGLKFMVYLQKENIIDESGMPKERFSAEFPKEGPSILRIQQVVRGDSAAYFCASSYRTGEVYGYTFGSGTRLTVV.

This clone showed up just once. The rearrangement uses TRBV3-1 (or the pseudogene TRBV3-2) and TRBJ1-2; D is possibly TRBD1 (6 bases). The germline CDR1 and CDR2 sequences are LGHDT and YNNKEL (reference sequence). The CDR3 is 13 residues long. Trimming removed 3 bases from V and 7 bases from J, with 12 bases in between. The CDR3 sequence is CASSQSRGTGYTF. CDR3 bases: TGTGCCAGCAGCCAGTCCAGGGGAACTGGCTACACCTTC.

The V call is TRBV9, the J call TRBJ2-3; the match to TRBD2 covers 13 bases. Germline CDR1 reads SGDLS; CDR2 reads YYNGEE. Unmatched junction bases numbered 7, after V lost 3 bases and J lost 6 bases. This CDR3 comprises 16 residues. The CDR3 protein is CASSARTSGRGDTQYF. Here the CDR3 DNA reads TGTGCCAGCAGCGCCCGGACTAGCGGGAGAGGTGATACGCAGTATTTT.

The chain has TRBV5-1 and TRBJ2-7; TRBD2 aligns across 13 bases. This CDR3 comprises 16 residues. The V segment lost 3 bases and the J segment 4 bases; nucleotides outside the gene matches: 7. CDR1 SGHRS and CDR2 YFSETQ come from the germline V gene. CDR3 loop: CASSWTSGSLEYEQYF. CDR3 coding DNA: TGCGCCAGCAGCTGGACTAGCGGGAGTCTAGAATACGAGCAGTACTTC.

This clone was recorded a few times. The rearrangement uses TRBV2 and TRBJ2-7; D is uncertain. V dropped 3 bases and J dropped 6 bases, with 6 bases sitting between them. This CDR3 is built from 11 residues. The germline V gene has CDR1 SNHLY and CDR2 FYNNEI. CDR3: CASSEGSEQYF. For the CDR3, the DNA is TGTGCCAGCAGTGAGGGCTCCGAGCAGTACTTC.

The CDR3: CAISEEGTTLHF. For the CDR3, the DNA is TGTGCCATCAGTGAGGAGGGCACAACACTCCACTTT. The rearrangement joins TRBV10-3 to TRBJ1-6; D unresolved. Looked up from germline, CDR1 is ENHRY and CDR2 is SYGVKD. The CDR3 runs 12 residues. The V end lost 2 bases, the J end lost 16 bases, and 12 bases lay between the germline ends.

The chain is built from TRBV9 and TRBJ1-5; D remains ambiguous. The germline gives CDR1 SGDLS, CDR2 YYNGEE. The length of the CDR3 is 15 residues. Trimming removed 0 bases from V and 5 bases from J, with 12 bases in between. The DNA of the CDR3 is TGTGCCAGCAGCGTAGACCCTAGGATCCATCAGCCCCAGCATTTT. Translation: CASSVDPRIHQPQHF.

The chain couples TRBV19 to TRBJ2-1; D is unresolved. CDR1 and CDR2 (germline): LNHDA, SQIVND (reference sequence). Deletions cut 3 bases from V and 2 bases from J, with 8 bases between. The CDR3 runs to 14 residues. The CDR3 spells CASSISRAYNEQFF. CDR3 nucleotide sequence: TGTGCCAGTAGTATTAGCCGCGCCTACAATGAGCAGTTCTTC. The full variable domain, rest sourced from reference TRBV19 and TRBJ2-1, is DGGITQSPKYLFRKEGQNVTLSCEQNLNHDAMYWYRQDPGQGLRLIYYSQIVNDFQKGDIAEGYSVSREKKESFPLTVTSAQKNPTAFYLCASSISRAYNEQFFGPGTRLTVL.

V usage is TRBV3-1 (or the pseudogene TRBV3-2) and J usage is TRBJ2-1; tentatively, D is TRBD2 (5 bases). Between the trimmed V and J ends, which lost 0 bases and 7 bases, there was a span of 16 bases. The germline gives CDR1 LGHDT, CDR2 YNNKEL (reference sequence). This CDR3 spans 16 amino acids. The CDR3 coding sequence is TGTGCCAGCAGCCAAGACATAACTCCCTCGGGAAATGAGCAGTTCTTC. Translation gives CASSQDITPSGNEQFF.

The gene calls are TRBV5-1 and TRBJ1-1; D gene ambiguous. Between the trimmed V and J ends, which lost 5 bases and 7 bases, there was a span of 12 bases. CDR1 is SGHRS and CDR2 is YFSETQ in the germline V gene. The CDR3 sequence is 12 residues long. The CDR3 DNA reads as TGCGCCAGCAGTCCGGACGGGAATGAAGCTTTCTTT. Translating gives CASSPDGNEAFF.

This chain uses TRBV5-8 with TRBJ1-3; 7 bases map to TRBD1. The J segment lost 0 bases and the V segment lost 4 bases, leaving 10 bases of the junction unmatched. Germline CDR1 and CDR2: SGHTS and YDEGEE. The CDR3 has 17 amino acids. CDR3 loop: CASSKDRFGDSGNTIYF. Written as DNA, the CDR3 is TGTGCCAGCAGCAAGGACAGGTTTGGCGACTCTGGAAACACCATATATTTT.

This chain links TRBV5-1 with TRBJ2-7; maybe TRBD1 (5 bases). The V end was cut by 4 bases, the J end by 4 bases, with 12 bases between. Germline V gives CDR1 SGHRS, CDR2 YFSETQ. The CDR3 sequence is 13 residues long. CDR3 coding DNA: TGCGCCAGCAGCCGCGCCCCAGGGTACGAGCAGTACTTC. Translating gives CASSRAPGYEQYF.

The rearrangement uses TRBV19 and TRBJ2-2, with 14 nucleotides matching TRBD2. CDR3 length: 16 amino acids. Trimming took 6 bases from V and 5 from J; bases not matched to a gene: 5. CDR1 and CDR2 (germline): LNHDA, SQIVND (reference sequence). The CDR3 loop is CASRKTSGRVTGELFF. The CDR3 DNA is TGTGCCAGTAGGAAGACTAGCGGGAGGGTTACCGGGGAGCTGTTTTTT. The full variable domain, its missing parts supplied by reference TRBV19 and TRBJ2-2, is DGGITQSPKYLFRKEGQNVTLSCEQNLNHDAMYWYRQDPGQGLRLIYYSQIVNDFQKGDIAEGYSVSREKKESFPLTVTSAQKNPTAFYLCASRKTSGRVTGELFFGEGSRLTVL.

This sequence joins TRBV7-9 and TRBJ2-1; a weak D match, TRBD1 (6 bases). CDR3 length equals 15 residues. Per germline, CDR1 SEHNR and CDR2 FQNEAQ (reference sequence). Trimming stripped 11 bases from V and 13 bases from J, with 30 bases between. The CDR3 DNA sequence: TGTGCCGCAGGGGTCGGGCAGGGCCTTGGGAGCTACCAGTTCTTC. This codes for CAAGVGQGLGSYQFF.

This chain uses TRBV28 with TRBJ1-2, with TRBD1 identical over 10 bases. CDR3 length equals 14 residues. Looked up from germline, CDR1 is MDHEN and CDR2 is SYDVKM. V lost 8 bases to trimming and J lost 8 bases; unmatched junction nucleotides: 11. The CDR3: CASLVDRGLLGYTF. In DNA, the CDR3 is TGTGCCAGCCTCGTAGACAGGGGGCTCTTGGGCTACACCTTC.

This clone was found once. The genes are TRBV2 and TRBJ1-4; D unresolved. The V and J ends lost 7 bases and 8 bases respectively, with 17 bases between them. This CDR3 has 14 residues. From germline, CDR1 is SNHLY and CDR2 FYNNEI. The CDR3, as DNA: TGTGCCAGCATGCTGGACTACATGTGGGAAAAACTGTTTTTT. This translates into CASMLDYMWEKLFF.

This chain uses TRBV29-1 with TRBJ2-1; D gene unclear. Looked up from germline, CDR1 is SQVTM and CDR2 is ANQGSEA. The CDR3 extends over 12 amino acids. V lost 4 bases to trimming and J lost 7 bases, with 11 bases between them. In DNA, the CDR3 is TGCAGCGTTGGCTCCTCTCTAAATGAGCAGTTCTTC. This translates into CSVGSSLNEQFF.

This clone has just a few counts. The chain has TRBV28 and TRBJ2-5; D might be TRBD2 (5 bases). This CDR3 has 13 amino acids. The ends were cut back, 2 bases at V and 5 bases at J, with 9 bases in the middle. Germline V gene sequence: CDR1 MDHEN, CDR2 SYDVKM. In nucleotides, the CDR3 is TGTGCCAGCAGTTTACGGGGTAGGGAGACCCAGTACTTC. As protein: CASSLRGRETQYF.

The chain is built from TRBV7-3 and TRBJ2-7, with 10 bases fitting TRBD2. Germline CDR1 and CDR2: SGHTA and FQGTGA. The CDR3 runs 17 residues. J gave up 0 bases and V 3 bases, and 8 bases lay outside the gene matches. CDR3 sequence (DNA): TGTGCCAGCAGCTTTCCTCTAGCGGGAGATAGCTCCTACGAGCAGTACTTC. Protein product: CASSFPLAGDSSYEQYF.

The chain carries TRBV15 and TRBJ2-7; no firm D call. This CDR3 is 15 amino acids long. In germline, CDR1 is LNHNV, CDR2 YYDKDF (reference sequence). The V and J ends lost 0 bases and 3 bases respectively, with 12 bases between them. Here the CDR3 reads CATSREGSPYYEQYF. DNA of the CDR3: TGTGCCACCAGCAGAGAGGGCAGTCCCTACTACGAGCAGTACTTC.

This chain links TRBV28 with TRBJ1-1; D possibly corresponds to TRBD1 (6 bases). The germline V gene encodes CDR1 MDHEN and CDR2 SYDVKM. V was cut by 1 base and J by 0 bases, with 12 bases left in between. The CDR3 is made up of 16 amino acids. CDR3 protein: CASSLLGRDMNTEAFF. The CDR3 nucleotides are TGTGCCAGCAGTTTATTAGGGCGGGACATGAACACTGAAGCTTTCTTT.

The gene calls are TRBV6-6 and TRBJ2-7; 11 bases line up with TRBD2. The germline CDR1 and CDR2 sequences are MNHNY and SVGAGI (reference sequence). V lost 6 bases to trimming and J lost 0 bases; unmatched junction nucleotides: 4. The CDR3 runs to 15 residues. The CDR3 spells CASSPGLAVSYEQYF. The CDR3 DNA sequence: TGTGCCAGCAGCCCGGGACTAGCGGTCTCCTACGAGCAGTACTTC.

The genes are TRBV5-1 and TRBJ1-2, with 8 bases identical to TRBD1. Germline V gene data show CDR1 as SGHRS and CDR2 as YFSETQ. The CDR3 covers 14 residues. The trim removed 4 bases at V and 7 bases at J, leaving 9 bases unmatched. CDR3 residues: CASSPLDRGVGYTF. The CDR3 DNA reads TGCGCCAGCAGCCCTCTAGACAGGGGCGTTGGCTACACCTTC.

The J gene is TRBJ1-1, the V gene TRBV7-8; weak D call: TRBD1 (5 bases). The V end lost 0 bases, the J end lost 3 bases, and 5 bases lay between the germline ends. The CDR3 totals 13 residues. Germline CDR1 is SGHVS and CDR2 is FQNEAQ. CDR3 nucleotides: TGTGCCAGCAGCTTAGCAGGGGACACTGAAGCTTTCTTT. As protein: CASSLAGDTEAFF.

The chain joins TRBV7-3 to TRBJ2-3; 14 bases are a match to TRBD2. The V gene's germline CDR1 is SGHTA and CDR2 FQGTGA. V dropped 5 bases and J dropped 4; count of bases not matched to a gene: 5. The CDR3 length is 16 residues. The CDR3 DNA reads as TGTGCCAGCAGCCCAGGACTAGCGGGAGGTGCAGATACGCAGTATTTT. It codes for CASSPGLAGGADTQYF.

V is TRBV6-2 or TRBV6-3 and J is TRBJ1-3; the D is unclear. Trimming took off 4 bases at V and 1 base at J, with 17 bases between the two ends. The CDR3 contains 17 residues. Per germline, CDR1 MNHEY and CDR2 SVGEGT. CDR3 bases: TGTGCCAGCAGTTCTGGTTGGGGTGCCTCTTCTGGAAACACCATATATTTT. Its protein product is CASSSGWGASSGNTIYF.

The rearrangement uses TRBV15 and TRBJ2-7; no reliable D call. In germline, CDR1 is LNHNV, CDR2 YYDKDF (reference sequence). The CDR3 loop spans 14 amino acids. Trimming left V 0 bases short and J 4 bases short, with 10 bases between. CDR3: CATSRDSGLYEQYF. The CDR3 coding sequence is TGTGCCACCAGCAGAGATTCGGGCTTATACGAGCAGTACTTC.